This entry is about one TCR beta chain. Antigen unknown. This CDR3 is built from 12 residues. V was trimmed by 4 bases and J by 8 bases, leaving 11 bases between them. Germline V CDR1 and CDR2: SGHVT, SQSDAQ. A single record per CDR3 protein comes from TCRdb applying MiXCR to the reads. The sample carries roughly 860,000 distinct CDR3 sequences, about 33% recorded once. This specimen comes from a study of T cell repertoires in cytomegalovirus infection. Study information: CMV epitopes, recently identified HLA-C-restricted and well-studied HLA-B-restricted, were used. Based on public TCR beta signatures, there were indications of CMV infection and of a matching HLA type. Overall study findings and caveats: Public TCR beta family frequency separated CMV-and-HLA carriers, including in an independent cohort. The ex vivo response showed dominance by HLA-C-restricted CMV-specific TCR beta clonotypes.

The starting material was cultured CD8+ T cells from PBMCs, obtained from culture after CMV antigen stimulation. This sequence was found in a human donor in good health (CMV status not recorded). Some clones in this sample may be carry-over from other donors' samples. The genes are TRBV7-4 and TRBJ1-2; D remains unclear. Written as DNA, the CDR3 is TGTGCCAGCAGCTCAACCTCGGACGGCTACACCTTC. This gives the protein CASSSTSDGYTF.